This TCR beta chain stems from a study of blood T cell repertoires in COVID-19. CDR1 is LGHNA and CDR2 is YNFKEQ in the germline V gene. V lost 0 bases and J 6 bases, leaving 22 bases between the germline ends. There are 18 residues in the CDR3. TCRdb's copy holds only in-frame clones and misses some; the assay was immunoSEQ multiplex PCR. The sample yields roughly 80,000 clones, approximately 88% seen once. This clonotype was sampled from a woman of 80 years or more with acute or convalescent COVID-19. The chain carries TRBV4-2 and TRBJ2-3; unclear D gene. Sequencing input: peripheral blood. In DNA, the CDR3 is TGTGCCAGCAGCCAAGATTTAGGTCGGAGTTTACTCGGGGATACGCAGTATTTT. This gives the protein CASSQDLGRSLLGDTQYF.